The 8 T cell receptor beta chains below all came from one sample that was sequenced in a study of cytomegalovirus exposure and HLA in healthy donors (dated by TCRdb to 2017 to 2019). The library was prepared using the immunoSEQ multiplex PCR assay. For the multiplex PCR, a mixture combining 60 forward primers for TCR Vbeta segments and 13 reverse primers for TCR Jbeta segments was used. TCRdb stores this immuneACCESS table with in-frame sequences only. Part of the clones is absent; in the studies checked, under half of the shortfall reflects unresolved V genes, and no reason is known for the rest. For this sample the table gives around 200,000 clones, of which around 83% were detected only once. The ten largest clones add up to 2.5% to 3.5% of the sample. The sample consisted of PBMCs. Source of these receptors: a woman in her forties in good health and CMV-seronegative.

This sequence joins TRBV7-2 and TRBJ2-7; 7 nucleotides agree with TRBD1. This CDR3 spans 13 amino acids. Germline assignment: CDR1 SGHTA and CDR2 FQGNSA. The V gene end was trimmed by 3 bases and the J gene end by 6 bases; junction bases not matched to a gene: 5. Here the CDR3 DNA reads TGTGCCAGCAGCTTTTGGACAGGTCGCGAGCAGTACTTC. Its protein is CASSFWTGREQYF.

The chain uses TRBV7-3 and TRBJ2-1, with TRBD1 matching 7 bases. Germline CDR1 reads SGHTA; CDR2 reads FQGTGA. The CDR3 extends over 13 amino acids. V gave up 4 bases and J gave up 7 bases; unmatched junction bases: 4. The CDR3 nucleotides read TGTGCCAGCAGCTCATACAGGGGAAATGAGCAGTTCTTC. Translating it yields CASSSYRGNEQFF.

The chain couples TRBV4-1 to TRBJ2-3; 10 nucleotides line up with TRBD2. V shed 1 base and J 2 bases; nucleotides not matched to a gene: 3. Germline loops: CDR1 MGHRA, CDR2 YSYEKL. The CDR3 totals 16 residues. The CDR3 sequence: CASSQGLAGFTDTQYF. The CDR3 DNA follows: TGCGCCAGCAGCCAAGGACTAGCGGGTTTCACAGATACGCAGTATTTT.

This chain links TRBV15 with TRBJ2-5; TRBD2 matches 7 bases. Trimming took 2 bases from V and 9 from J; bases not matched to a gene: 9. This CDR3 has 14 residues. CDR1 is LNHNV, CDR2 YYDKDF, per germline (reference sequence). The chain's CDR3 is CATSRMVLAEPQYF. The CDR3 bases are TGTGCCACCAGCAGAATGGTGCTAGCGGAGCCCCAGTACTTC.

The chain links TRBV5-1 to TRBJ2-7; D remains unclear. Trimming took 0 bases from V and 5 from J, leaving 12 bases between them. This CDR3 is built from 14 residues. Germline loops: CDR1 SGHRS, CDR2 YFSETQ. The CDR3 loop reads CASSLEASQHEQYF. CDR3 nucleotides: TGCGCCAGCAGCTTGGAGGCTAGTCAGCACGAGCAGTACTTC.

This chain connects TRBV6-1 to TRBJ1-2, with 7 bases matching TRBD1. The germline V gene encodes CDR1 MNHNS and CDR2 SASEGT. The J segment lost 4 bases and the V segment lost 4 bases, leaving 12 bases of the junction unmatched. The CDR3 covers 16 residues. The CDR3 spells CASSAGTARIFYGYTF. The CDR3 nucleotides are TGTGCCAGCAGTGCGGGGACAGCCCGTATCTTCTATGGCTACACCTTC.

The V and J genes are TRBV5-6 and TRBJ2-1; 9 nucleotides match TRBD1. The CDR3 is 16 residues long. Germline V gives CDR1 SGHDT, CDR2 YYEEEE. V was pared by 5 bases and J by 4 bases, with 10 bases of the junction left unmatched. In nucleotides, the CDR3 is TGTGCCAGCAGGAAAGAGGGACAGGGAGGATACAATGAGCAGTTCTTC. Translated, it gives CASRKEGQGGYNEQFF.

This rearrangement joins TRBV7-2 to TRBJ2-2, with TRBD2 identical over 8 bases. The CDR3 runs 16 residues. V was clipped by 4 bases and J by 2 bases; unmatched bases: 6. Germline CDR1 SGHTA, CDR2 FQGNSA. This CDR3 is CASSSQSGRNTGELFF. The CDR3 DNA is TGTGCCAGCAGCTCACAGAGCGGGAGAAACACCGGGGAGCTGTTTTTT.